This TCR beta chain stems from a study of T cells after yellow fever vaccination. General study results and limits: The secondary response showed a weaker magnitude and a faster peak, day 5 versus 15. Most primary-vaccination clones recurred post-booster (about 96% CD4, more than 85% CD8).

As regards this clonotype: Its antigen is currently unknown. It may be a read error: a sequence one base away is much more abundant.

This CDR3 has 13 residues. Germline V gene data show CDR1 as MNHNY and CDR2 as SVGAGI (reference sequence). Researchers made TCR cDNA using 5'RACE template switching, and this step added a universal primer site and UMIs. Each CDR3 protein gets one entry after TCRdb re-called the 5' RACE reads with MiXCR. The table shows more than 250,000 distinct CDR3 sequences, with around 6.8% occurring only once. The source material was PBMCs, sampled approximately 40 days after the first yellow fever vaccination. This rearrangement joins TRBV6-6 to TRBJ2-5; D is undetermined. The receptor comes from a man between 18 and 35 years old who received the YFV17D yellow fever vaccine. CDR3 DNA sequence: TGTGCCAGCGGTTACTCCCGAAGGGAGACCCAGTACTTC. Protein: CASGYSRRETQYF.